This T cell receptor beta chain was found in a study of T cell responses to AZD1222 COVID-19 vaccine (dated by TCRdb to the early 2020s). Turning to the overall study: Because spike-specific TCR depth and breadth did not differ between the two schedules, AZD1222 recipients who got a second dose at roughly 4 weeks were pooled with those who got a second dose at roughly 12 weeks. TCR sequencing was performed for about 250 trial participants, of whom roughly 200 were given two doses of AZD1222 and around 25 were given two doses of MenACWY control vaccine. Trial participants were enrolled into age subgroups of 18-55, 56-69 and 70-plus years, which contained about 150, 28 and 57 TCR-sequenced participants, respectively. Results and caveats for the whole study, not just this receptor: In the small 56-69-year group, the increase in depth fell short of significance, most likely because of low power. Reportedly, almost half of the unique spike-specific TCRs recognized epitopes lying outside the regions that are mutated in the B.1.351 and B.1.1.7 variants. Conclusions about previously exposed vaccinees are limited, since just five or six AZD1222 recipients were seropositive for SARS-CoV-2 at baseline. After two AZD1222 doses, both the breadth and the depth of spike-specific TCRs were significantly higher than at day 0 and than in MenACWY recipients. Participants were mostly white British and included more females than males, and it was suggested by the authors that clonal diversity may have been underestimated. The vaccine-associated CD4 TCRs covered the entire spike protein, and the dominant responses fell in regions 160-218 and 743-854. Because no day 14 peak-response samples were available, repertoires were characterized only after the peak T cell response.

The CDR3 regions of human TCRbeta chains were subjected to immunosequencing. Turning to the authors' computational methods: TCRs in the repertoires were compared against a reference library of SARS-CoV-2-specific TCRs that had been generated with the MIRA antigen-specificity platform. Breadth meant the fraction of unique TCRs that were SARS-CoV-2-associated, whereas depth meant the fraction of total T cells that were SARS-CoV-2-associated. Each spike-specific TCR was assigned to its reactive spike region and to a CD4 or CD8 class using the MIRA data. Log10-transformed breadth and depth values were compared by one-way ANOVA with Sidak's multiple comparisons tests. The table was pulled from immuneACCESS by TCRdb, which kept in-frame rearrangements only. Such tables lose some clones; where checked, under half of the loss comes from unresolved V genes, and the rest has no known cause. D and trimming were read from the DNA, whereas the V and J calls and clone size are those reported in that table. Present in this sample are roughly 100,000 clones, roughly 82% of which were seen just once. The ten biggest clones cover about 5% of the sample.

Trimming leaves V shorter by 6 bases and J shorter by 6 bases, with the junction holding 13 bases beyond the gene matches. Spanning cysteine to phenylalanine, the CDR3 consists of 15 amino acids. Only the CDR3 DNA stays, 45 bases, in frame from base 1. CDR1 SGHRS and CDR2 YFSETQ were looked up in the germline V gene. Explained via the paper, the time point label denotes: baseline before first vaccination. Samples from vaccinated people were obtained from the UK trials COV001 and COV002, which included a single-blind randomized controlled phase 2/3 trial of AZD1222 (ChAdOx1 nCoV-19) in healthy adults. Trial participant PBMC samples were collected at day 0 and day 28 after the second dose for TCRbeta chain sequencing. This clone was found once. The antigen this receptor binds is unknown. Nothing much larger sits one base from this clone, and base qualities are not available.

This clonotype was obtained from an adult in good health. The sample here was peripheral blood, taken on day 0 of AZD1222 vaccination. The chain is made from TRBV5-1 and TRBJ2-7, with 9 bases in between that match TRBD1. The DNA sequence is TGCGCCAGCACCGAACGTGGGACAGGGACCGGCGAGCAGTACTTC. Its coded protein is CASTERGTGTGEQYF. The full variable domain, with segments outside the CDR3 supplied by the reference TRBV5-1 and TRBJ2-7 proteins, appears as KAGVTQTPRYLIKTRGQQVTLSCSPISGHRSVSWYQQTPGQGLQFLFEYFSETQRNKGNFPGRFSGRQFSNSRSEMNVSTLELGDSALYLCASTERGTGTGEQYFGPGTRLTVT.